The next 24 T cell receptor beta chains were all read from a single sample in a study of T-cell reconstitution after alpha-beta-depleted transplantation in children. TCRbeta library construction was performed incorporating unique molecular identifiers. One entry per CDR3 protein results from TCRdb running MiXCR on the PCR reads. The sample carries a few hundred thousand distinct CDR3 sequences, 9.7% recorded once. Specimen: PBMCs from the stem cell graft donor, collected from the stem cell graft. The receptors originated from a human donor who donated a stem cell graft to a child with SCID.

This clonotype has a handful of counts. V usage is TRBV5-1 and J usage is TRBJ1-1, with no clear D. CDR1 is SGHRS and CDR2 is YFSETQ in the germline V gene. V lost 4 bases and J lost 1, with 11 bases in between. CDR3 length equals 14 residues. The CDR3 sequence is CASSLITANTEAFF. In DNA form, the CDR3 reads TGCGCCAGCAGCCTAATAACAGCGAACACTGAAGCTTTCTTT.

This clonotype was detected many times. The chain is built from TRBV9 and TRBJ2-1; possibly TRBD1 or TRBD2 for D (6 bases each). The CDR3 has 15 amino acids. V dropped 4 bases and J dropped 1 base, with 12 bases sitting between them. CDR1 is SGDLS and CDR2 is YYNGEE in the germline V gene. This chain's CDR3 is CASSPGGTSYNEQFF. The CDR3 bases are TGTGCCAGCAGCCCTGGGGGGACATCCTACAATGAGCAGTTCTTC.

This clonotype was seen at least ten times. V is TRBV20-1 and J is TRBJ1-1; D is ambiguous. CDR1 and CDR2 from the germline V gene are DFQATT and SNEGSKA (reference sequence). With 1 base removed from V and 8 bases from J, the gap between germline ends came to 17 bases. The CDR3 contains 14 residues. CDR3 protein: CSARAATVVTEAFF. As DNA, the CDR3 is TGCAGTGCTAGAGCTGCTACAGTAGTGACCGAAGCTTTCTTT.

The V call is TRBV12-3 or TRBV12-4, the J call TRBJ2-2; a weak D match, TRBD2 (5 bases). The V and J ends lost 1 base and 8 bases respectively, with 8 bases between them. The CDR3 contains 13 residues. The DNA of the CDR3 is TGTGCCAGCAGTTTAGAAGGGAGAGGGGAGCTGTTTTTT. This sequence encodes CASSLEGRGELFF.

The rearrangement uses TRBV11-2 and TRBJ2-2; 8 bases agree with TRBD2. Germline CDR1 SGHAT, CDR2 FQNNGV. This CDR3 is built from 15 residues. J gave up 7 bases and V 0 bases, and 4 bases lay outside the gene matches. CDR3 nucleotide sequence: TGTGCCAGCAGCTTAGAGGGACTAGGGGTCGGGGAGCTGTTTTTT. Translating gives CASSLEGLGVGELFF. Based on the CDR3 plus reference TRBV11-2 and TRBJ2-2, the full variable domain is EAGVAQSPRYKIIEKRQSVAFWCNPISGHATLYWYQQILGQGPKLLIQFQNNGVVDDSQLPKDRFSAERLKGVDSTLKIQPAKLEDSAVYLCASSLEGLGVGELFFGEGSRLTVL.

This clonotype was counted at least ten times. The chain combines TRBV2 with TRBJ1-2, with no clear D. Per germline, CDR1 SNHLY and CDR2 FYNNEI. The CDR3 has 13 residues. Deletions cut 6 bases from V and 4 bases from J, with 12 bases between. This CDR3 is CASSPDTSYGYTF. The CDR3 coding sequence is TGTGCCAGCAGCCCTGACACCTCCTATGGCTACACCTTC.

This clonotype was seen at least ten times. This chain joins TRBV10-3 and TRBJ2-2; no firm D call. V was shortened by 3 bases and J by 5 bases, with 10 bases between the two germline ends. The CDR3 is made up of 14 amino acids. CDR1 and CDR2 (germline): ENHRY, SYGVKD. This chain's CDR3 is CAISEGARTGELFF. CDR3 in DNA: TGTGCCATCAGTGAAGGTGCCCGGACCGGGGAGCTGTTTTTT.

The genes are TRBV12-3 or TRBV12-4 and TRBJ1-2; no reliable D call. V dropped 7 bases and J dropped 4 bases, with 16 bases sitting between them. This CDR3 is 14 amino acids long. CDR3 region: CASTNLWGGYGYTF. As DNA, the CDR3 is TGTGCCAGCACGAACCTCTGGGGTGGCTATGGCTACACCTTC.

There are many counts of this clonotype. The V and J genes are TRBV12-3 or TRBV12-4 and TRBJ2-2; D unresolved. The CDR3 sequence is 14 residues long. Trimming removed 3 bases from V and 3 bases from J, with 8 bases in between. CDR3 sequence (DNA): TGTGCCAGCAGTTTTAAGGATTACACCGGGGAGCTGTTTTTT. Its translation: CASSFKDYTGELFF.

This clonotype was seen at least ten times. This CDR3 reads CASSRRTGDEGYTF. The CDR3 nucleotides are TGCGCCAGCAGCCGGCGGACAGGGGATGAGGGCTACACCTTC. The gene calls are TRBV5-1 and TRBJ1-2, with 9 bases identical to TRBD1. Trimming at V came to 4 bases and at J to 8 bases, leaving 9 bases not matched to a gene. This CDR3 is 14 amino acids long. The germline gives CDR1 SGHRS, CDR2 YFSETQ.

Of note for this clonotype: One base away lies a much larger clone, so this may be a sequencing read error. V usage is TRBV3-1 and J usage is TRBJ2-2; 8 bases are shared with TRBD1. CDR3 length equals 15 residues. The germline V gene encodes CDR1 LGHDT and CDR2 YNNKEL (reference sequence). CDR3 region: CASTQLYRGTGELFF. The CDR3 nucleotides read TGTGCCAGCACCCAACTCTACAGGGGGACCGGGGAGCTGTTTTTT.

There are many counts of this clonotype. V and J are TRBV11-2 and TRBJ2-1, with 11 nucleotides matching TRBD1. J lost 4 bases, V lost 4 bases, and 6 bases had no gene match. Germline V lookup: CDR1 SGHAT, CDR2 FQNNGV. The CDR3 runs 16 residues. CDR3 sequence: CASSSSGDRGYNEQFF. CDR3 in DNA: TGTGCCAGCAGCTCGTCGGGGGACAGGGGGTACAATGAGCAGTTCTTC.

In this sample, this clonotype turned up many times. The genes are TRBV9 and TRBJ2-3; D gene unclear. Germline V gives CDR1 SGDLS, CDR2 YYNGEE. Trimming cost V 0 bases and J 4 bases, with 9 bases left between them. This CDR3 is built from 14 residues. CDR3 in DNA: TGTGCCAGCAGCGTAGAAGGGTCAGCAGATACGCAGTATTTT. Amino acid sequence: CASSVEGSADTQYF.

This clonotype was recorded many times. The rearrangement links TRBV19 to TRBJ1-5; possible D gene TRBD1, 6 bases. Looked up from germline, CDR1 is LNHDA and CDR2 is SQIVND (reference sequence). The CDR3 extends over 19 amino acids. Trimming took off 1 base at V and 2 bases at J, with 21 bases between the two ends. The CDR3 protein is CASSIAPRRGRIGNQPQHF. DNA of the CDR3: TGTGCCAGTAGTATAGCCCCCCGTCGGGGGCGTATTGGCAATCAGCCCCAGCATTTT.

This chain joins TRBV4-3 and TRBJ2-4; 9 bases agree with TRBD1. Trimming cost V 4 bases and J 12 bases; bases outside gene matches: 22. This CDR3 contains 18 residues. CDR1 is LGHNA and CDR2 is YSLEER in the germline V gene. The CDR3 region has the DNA TGCGCCAGCAGCCGCCGACCACCGGGACAGGGCCACGCTCCGAGTCAGTACTTC. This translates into CASSRRPPGQGHAPSQYF.

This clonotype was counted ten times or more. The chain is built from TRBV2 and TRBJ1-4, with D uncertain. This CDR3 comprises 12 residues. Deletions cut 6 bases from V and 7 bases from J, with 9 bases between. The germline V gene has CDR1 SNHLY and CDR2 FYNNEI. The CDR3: CASSVKGEKLFF. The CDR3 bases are TGTGCCAGCAGCGTTAAGGGTGAAAAACTGTTTTTT.

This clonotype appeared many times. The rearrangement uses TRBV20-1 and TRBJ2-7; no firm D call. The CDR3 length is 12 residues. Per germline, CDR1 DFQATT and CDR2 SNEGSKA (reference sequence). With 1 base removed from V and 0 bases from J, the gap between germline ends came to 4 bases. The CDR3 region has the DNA TGCAGTGCTAGAGTCATCTCCTACGAGCAGTACTTC. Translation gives CSARVISYEQYF.

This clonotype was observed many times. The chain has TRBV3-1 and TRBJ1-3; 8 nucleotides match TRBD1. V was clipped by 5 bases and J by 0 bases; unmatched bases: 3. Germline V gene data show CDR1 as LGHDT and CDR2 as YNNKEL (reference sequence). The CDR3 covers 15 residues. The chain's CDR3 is CASSMGQASGNTIYF. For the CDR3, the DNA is TGTGCCAGCAGCATGGGACAGGCCTCTGGAAACACCATATATTTT.

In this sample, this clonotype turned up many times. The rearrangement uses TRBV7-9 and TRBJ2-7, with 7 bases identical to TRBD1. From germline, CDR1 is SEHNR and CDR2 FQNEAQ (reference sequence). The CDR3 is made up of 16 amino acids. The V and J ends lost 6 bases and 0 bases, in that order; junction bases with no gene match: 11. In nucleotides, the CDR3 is TGTGCCAGCAGTTCTGACAGGGAATCGAGCTCCTACGAGCAGTACTTC. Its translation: CASSSDRESSSYEQYF.

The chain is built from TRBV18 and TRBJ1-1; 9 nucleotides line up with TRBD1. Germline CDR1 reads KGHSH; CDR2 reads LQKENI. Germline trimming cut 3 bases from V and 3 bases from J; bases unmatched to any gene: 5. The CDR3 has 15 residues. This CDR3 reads CASSPRTGDYTEAFF. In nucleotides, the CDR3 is TGTGCCAGCTCACCCCGGACAGGGGACTACACTGAAGCTTTCTTT. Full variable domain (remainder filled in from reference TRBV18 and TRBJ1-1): NAGVMQNPRHLVRRRGQEARLRCSPMKGHSHVYWYRQLPEEGLKFMVYLQKENIIDESGMPKERFSAEFPKEGPSILRIQQVVRGDSAAYFCASSPRTGDYTEAFFGQGTRLTVV.

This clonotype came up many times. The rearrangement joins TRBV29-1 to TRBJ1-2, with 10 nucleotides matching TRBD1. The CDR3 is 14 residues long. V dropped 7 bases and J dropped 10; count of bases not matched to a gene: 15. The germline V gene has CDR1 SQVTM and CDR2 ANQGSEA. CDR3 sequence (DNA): TGCAGCGCTGAGGTGGGGGACAGGGGAACGGCCTACACCTTC. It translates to CSAEVGDRGTAYTF.

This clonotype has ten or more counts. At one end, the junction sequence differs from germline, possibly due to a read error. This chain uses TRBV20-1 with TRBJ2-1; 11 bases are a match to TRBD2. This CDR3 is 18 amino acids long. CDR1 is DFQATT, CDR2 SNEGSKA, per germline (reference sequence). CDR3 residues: CCARDQGSGGGRYNEQFF. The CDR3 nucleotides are TGCTGTGCTAGAGATCAGGGTAGCGGGGGGGGCCGGTACAATGAGCAGTTCTTC.

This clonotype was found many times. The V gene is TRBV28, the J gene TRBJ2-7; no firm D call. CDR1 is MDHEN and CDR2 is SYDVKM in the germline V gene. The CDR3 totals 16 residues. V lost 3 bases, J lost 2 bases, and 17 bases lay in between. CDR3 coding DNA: TGTGCCAGCAGTTTTATACTGGGCAGCCTCACCTACGAGCAGTACTTC. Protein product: CASSFILGSLTYEQYF. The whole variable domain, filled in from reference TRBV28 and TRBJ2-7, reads DVKVTQSSRYLVKRTGEKVFLECVQDMDHENMFWYRQDPGLGLRLIYFSYDVKMKEKGDIPEGYSVSREKKERFSLILESASTNQTSMYLCASSFILGSLTYEQYFGPGTRLTVT.

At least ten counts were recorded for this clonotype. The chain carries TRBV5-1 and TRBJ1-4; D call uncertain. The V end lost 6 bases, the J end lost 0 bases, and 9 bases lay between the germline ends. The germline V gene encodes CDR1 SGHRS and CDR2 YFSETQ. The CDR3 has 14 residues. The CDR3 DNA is TGCGCCAGCAAAGGCTGGGCAACTAATGAAAAACTGTTTTTT. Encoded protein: CASKGWATNEKLFF.